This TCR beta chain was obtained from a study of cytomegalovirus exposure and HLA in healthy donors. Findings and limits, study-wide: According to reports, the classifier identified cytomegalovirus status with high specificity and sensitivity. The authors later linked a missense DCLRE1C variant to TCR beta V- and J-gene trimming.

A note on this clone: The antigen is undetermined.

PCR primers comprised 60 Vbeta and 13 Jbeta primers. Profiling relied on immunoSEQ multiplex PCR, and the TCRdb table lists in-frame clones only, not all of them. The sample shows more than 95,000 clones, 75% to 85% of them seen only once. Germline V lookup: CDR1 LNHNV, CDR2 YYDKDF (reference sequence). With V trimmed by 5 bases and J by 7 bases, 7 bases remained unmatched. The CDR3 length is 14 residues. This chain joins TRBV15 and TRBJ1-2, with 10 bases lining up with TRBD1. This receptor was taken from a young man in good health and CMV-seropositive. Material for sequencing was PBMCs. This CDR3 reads CATSPRTGGSGYTF. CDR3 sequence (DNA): TGTGCCACCAGCCCTCGGACAGGGGGAAGTGGCTACACCTTC.